Each of the 15 T cell receptor beta chains below was sequenced from the same sample in a study of blood T cell repertoires in COVID-19. Assay: immunoSEQ multiplex PCR; the TCRdb copy retains only in-frame clones and omits some. This table holds a few hundred thousand clones, about 86% found once. The sequencing input was PBMCs or T cells enriched from blood (not recorded which). The receptors here all came from a woman between 45 and 60 years old in a cohort exposed to, infected with or recovered from COVID-19 (not recorded which).

This clone showed up just once. This chain uses TRBV19 with TRBJ2-2, with TRBD2 identical over 7 bases. The V gene end was trimmed by 4 bases and the J gene end by 6 bases; junction bases not matched to a gene: 2. The CDR3 runs 13 residues. In germline, CDR1 is LNHDA, CDR2 SQIVND (reference sequence). The CDR3 protein is CASSRRGSGELFF. CDR3 DNA sequence: TGTGCCAGTAGTAGGCGGGGGTCCGGGGAGCTGTTTTTT.

The CDR3 spells CASVPTSGDGADTQYF. The CDR3 region has the DNA TGCGCCAGCGTTCCGACTAGCGGGGATGGGGCAGATACGCAGTATTTT. The rearrangement uses TRBV4-1 and TRBJ2-3; TRBD2 aligns across 11 bases. The germline gives CDR1 MGHRA, CDR2 YSYEKL. The V gene end was trimmed by 8 bases and the J gene end by 4 bases; junction bases not matched to a gene: 11. The CDR3 spans 16 residues.

The chain combines TRBV19 with TRBJ2-7, with D uncertain. V was trimmed by 5 bases and J by 5 bases, leaving 19 bases between them. The CDR3 is made up of 15 amino acids. The germline CDR1 and CDR2 sequences are LNHDA and SQIVND (reference sequence). CDR3 region: CASSVSPSIPHEQYF. The CDR3 DNA sequence: TGTGCCAGTAGTGTATCACCTAGTATCCCCCACGAGCAGTACTTC.

This clone occurred a few times. The chain uses TRBV4-2 and TRBJ1-6; D unclear. The length of the CDR3 is 13 residues. CDR1 and CDR2 from the germline V gene are LGHNA and YNFKEQ. V shed 1 base and J shed 10 bases, with 8 bases lying between them. The CDR3 loop reads CASSQVEDSPLHF. The DNA for the CDR3 is TGTGCCAGCAGCCAAGTGGAGGACTCACCCCTCCACTTT.

The genes are TRBV7-9 and TRBJ2-3; TRBD2 matches 11 bases. The germline CDR1 and CDR2 sequences are SEHNR and FQNEAQ (reference sequence). V shed 4 bases and J 2 bases; nucleotides not matched to a gene: 8. This CDR3 is 17 amino acids long. This chain's CDR3 is CASSSIAGGGPTDTQYF. The CDR3 DNA reads as TGTGCCAGCAGCTCGATAGCGGGGGGGGGCCCCACAGATACGCAGTATTTT.

V is TRBV14 and J is TRBJ2-7; 7 bases are shared with TRBD1. Trimming removed 6 bases from V and 3 bases from J; junction bases left unmatched: 8. The CDR3 has 14 amino acids. The germline CDR1 and CDR2 sequences are SGHDN and FVKESK. The CDR3 sequence is CASSPRQGGYEQYF. The CDR3 DNA sequence: TGTGCCAGCAGTCCCCGACAGGGCGGCTACGAGCAGTACTTC.

J is TRBJ2-2 and V is TRBV9; 8 nucleotides match TRBD1. Germline V lookup: CDR1 SGDLS, CDR2 YYNGEE. V was clipped by 4 bases and J by 2 bases; unmatched bases: 4. The CDR3 has 15 residues. CDR3 sequence reads: CASSQQGVNTGELFF. The CDR3, as DNA: TGTGCCAGCAGCCAACAGGGGGTAAACACCGGGGAGCTGTTTTTT.

The chain combines TRBV4-1 with TRBJ1-5, with 7 positions matching TRBD1. CDR1 and CDR2 from the germline V gene are MGHRA and YSYEKL. The CDR3 consists of 17 residues. V trimming: 0 bases; J trimming: 0 bases; junction bases outside the gene matches: 5. CDR3 protein: CASSQDRGSYSNQPQHF. The CDR3 DNA follows: TGCGCCAGCAGCCAAGACAGGGGGAGCTATAGCAATCAGCCCCAGCATTTT.

V usage is TRBV7-6 and J usage is TRBJ2-3; D is unresolved. The CDR3 is made up of 12 amino acids. The V gene lost 3 bases and the J gene lost 2 bases, with 3 bases spanning the gap. Germline assignment: CDR1 SGHVS and CDR2 FNYEAQ. The CDR3 nucleotides read TGTGCCAGCAGCTTCGTCACAGATACGCAGTATTTT. Protein product: CASSFVTDTQYF. Drawing the rest from reference TRBV7-6 and TRBJ2-3, the complete variable domain is GAGVSQSPRYKVTKRGQDVALRCDPISGHVSLYWYRQALGQGPEFLTYFNYEAQQDKSGLPNDRFSAERPEGSISTLTIQRTEQRDSAMYRCASSFVTDTQYFGPGTRLTVL.

This chain uses TRBV4-3 with TRBJ2-7; tentatively, D is TRBD2 (5 bases). Per germline, CDR1 LGHNA and CDR2 YSLEER. This CDR3 has 15 residues. Between the trimmed V and J ends, which lost 0 bases and 1 base, there was a span of 10 bases. CDR3: CASSQDRRSSYEQYF. In DNA form, the CDR3 reads TGCGCCAGCAGCCAAGACAGGAGGAGTTCCTACGAGCAGTACTTC.

The chain has TRBV7-9 and TRBJ1-2; perhaps TRBD1 as D (6 bases). This CDR3 is 14 amino acids long. Germline loops: CDR1 SEHNR, CDR2 FQNEAQ (reference sequence). Trimming left V 6 bases short and J 7 bases short, with 18 bases between. DNA for the CDR3: TGTGCCAGCAGACCTTCCGACAGGTCGGCTGGCTACACCTTC. Translation gives CASRPSDRSAGYTF.

The chain recombines TRBV15 with TRBJ1-5; possible D gene TRBD1, 5 bases. Germline values: CDR1 LNHNV, CDR2 YYDKDF (reference sequence). CDR3 size: 15 residues. Trimming cost V 1 base and J 2 bases, with 9 bases left between them. CDR3 nucleotides: TGTGCCACCAGCAGAGCGGGGGGTGGCAATCAGCCCCAGCATTTT. It codes for CATSRAGGGNQPQHF.

The chain uses TRBV6-5 and TRBJ1-6; tentative D call: TRBD1 (5 bases). V was trimmed by 7 bases and J by 5 bases, leaving 12 bases between them. Looked up from germline, CDR1 is MNHEY and CDR2 is SVGAGI. This CDR3 is 14 amino acids long. CDR3 sequence: CASTISGDNSPLHF. CDR3 DNA: TGTGCCAGCACAATTTCGGGGGATAATTCACCCCTCCACTTT.

This chain joins TRBV2 and TRBJ1-2; D is possibly TRBD1 (5 bases). Germline loops: CDR1 SNHLY, CDR2 FYNNEI. Between the trimmed V and J ends, which lost 7 bases and 3 bases, there was a span of 12 bases. CDR3 length: 13 amino acids. CDR3 bases: TGTGCCAGCAATCGGGGGAGTTACTATGGCTACACCTTC. Protein sequence: CASNRGSYYGYTF.

The chain carries TRBV4-2 and TRBJ1-1; 8 nucleotides align to TRBD1. This CDR3 comprises 15 residues. J gave up 4 bases and V 1 base, and 5 bases lay outside the gene matches. Germline CDR1 LGHNA, CDR2 YNFKEQ. CDR3 sequence: CASSQAQGASTEAFF. The CDR3 DNA is TGTGCCAGCAGCCAAGCCCAGGGGGCGTCCACTGAAGCTTTCTTT.